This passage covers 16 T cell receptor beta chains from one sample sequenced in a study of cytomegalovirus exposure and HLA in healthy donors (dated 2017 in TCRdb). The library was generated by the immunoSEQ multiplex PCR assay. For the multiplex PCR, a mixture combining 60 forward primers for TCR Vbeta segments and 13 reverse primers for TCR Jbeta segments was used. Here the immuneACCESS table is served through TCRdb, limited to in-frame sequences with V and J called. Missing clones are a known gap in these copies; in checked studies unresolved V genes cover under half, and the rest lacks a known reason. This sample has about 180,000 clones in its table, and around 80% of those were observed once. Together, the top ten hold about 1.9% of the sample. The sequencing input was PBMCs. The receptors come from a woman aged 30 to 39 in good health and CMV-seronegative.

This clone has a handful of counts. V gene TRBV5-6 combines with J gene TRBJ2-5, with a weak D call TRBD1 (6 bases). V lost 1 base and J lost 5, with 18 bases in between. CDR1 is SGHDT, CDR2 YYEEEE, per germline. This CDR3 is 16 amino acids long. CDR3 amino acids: CASSLTSRRRGETQYF. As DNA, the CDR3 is TGTGCCAGCAGCTTGACGTCCAGGCGCAGGGGTGAGACCCAGTACTTC.

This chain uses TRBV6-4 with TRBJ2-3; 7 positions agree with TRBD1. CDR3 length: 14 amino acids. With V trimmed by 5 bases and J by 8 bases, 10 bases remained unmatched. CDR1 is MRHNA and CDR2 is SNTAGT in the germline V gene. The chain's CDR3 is CASSYTTGVLTQYF. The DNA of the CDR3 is TGTGCCAGCAGTTATACTACAGGGGTGCTTACGCAGTATTTT.

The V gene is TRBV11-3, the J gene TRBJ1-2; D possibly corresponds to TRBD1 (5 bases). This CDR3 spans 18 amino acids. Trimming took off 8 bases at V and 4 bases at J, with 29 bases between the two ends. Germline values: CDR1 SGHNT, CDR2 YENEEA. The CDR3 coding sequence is TGTGCCAGCCCCCCATCTGCCTGGGCGGAGGGGCTGCTCTATGGCTACACCTTC. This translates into CASPPSAWAEGLLYGYTF.

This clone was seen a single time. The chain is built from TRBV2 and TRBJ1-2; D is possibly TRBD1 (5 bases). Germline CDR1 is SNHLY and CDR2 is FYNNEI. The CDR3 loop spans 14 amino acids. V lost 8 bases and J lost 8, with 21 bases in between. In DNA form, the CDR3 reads TGTGCCAGCGGGGCAGATCAGCTTCGCGGAGGCTACACCTTC. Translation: CASGADQLRGGYTF.

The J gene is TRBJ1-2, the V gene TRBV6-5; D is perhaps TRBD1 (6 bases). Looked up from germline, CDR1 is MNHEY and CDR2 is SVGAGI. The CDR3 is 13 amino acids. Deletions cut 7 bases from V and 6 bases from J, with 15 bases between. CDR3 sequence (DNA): TGTGCCAGCACCGGACAGACTGCTAATGGCTACACCTTC. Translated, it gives CASTGQTANGYTF.

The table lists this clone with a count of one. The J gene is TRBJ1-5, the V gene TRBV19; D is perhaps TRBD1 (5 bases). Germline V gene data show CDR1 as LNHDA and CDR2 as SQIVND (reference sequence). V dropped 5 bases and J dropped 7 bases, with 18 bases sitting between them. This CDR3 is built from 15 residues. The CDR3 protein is CASSLRQFHQQPQHF. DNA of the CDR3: TGTGCCAGTAGTCTAAGACAGTTTCACCAACAGCCCCAGCATTTT.

The DNA for the CDR3 is TGTGCCAGTAGTTTCGGGGATACTGAAGCTTTCTTT. It yields the protein CASSFGDTEAFF. The V call is TRBV19, the J call TRBJ1-1; no clear D gene. CDR3 length equals 12 residues. From germline, CDR1 is LNHDA and CDR2 SQIVND (reference sequence). V lost 5 bases and J 5 bases, leaving 9 bases between the germline ends.

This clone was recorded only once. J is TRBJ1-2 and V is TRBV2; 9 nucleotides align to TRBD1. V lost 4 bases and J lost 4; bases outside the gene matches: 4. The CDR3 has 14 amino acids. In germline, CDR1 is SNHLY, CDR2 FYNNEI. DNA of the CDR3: TGTGCCAGCAGTGGAGGACAGGGGCTCTATGGCTACACCTTC. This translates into CASSGGQGLYGYTF.

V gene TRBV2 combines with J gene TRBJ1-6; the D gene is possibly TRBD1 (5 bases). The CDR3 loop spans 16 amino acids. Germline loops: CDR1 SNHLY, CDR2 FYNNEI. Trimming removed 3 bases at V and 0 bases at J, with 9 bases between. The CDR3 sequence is CASSDRGSSYNSPLHF. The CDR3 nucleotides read TGTGCCAGCAGTGATCGGGGGAGCTCCTATAATTCACCCCTCCACTTT.

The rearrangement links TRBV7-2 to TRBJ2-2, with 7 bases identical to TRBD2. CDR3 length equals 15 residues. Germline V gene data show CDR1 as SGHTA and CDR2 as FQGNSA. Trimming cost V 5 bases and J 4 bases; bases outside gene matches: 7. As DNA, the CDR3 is TGTGCCAGCAGCCCCGTCGGGGGGTCCACCGGGGAGCTGTTTTTT. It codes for CASSPVGGSTGELFF.

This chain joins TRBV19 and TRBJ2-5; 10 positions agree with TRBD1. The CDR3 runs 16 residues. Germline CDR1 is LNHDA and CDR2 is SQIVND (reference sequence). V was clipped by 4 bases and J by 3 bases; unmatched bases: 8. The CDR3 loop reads CASSSWDRGLKETQYF. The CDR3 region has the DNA TGTGCCAGTAGTAGCTGGGACAGGGGATTGAAAGAGACCCAGTACTTC.

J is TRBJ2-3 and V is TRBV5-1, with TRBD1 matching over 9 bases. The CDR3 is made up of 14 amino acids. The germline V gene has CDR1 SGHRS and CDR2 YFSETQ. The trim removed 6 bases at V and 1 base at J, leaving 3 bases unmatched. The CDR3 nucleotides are TGCGCCAGCACTTGGACAGGGGGCACAGATACGCAGTATTTT. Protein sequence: CASTWTGGTDTQYF.

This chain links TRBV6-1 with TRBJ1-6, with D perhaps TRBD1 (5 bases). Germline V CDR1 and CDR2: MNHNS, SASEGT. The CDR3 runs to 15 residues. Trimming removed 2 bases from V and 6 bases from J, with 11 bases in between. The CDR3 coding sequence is TGTGCCAGCAGTGAATGGCGGGGGGGTAATTCACCCCTCCACTTT. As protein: CASSEWRGGNSPLHF.

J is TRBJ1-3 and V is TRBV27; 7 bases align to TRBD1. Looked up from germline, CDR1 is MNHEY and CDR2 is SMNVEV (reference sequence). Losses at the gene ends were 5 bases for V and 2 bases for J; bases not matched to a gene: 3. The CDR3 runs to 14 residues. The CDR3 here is CASSPGTAGNTIYF. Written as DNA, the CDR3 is TGTGCCAGCAGTCCTGGGACAGCTGGAAACACCATATATTTT.

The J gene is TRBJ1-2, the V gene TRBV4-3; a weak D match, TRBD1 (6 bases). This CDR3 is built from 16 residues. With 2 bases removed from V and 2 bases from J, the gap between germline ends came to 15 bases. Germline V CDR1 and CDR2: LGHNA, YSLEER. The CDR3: CASSQRTPQGNYGYTF. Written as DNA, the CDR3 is TGCGCCAGCAGCCAAAGGACACCCCAGGGGAACTATGGCTACACCTTC.

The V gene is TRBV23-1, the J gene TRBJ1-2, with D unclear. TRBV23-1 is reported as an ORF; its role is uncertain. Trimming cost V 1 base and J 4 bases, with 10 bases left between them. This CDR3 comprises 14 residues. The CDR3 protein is CASSQLRFIYGYTF. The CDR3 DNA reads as TGCGCCAGCAGTCAATTACGGTTCATCTATGGCTACACCTTC.